Below, 10 T cell receptor beta chains from the same sample are listed, as sequenced in a study of shared clonotypes between healthy human individuals. TCRdb's table, derived via immunoSEQ multiplex PCR, lists solely in-frame clones and lacks some. The sample yields about 660,000 clones, around two thirds seen once. The sample was memory CD4+ T cells sorted from blood. Subset denoted: CD45RA-negative fraction. These receptors were obtained from a woman aged 25 to 39 in good health.

This clone was found a few times. A much larger clone sits a single nucleotide away, making a read error possible. The same CDR3 also results from other DNA sequences found in this sample. This chain joins TRBV27 and TRBJ2-6; D may correspond to TRBD1 or TRBD2 (5 bases each). Germline values: CDR1 MNHEY, CDR2 SMNVEV (reference sequence). This CDR3 comprises 15 residues. Trimming removed 1 base from V and 2 bases from J, with 6 bases in between. The DNA of the CDR3 is TGTGCCAGCAGTTTATGGGGGACTGGGGCCAACGTCCTGACTTTC. Amino acid sequence: CASSLWGTGANVLTF.

This clone has more than one count but fewer than ten. A junction boundary mismatches the germline segment, possibly from a read error. The DNA of the CDR3 is TGTGCCACCAGTAGTCGAGGGGTCAGTAACTATGGCTACACCTTC. Its translation: CATSSRGVSNYGYTF. The rearrangement joins TRBV6-5 to TRBJ1-2, with D possibly TRBD1 on 5 matching bases. The CDR3 has 15 amino acids. Per germline, CDR1 MNHEY and CDR2 SVGAGI.

This clone was counted at least ten times. The CDR3 nucleotides read TGTGCCAGCAGTCGACAGGGGGCAAGGTATGGCTACACCTTC. Its protein is CASSRQGARYGYTF. The genes are TRBV2 and TRBJ1-2, with 10 bases fitting TRBD1. V dropped 5 bases and J dropped 5; count of bases not matched to a gene: 5. CDR1 is SNHLY, CDR2 FYNNEI, per germline. The CDR3 sequence is 14 residues long.

A few counts support this clone. This sequence joins TRBV5-1 and TRBJ2-3, with 12 bases matching TRBD1. With V trimmed by 4 bases and J by 0 bases, 3 bases remained unmatched. Germline values: CDR1 SGHRS, CDR2 YFSETQ. CDR3 size: 16 residues. Here the CDR3 reads CASSQGQGASTDTQYF. As DNA, the CDR3 is TGCGCCAGCAGCCAGGGACAGGGGGCGAGCACAGATACGCAGTATTTT.

This clone was detected only a few times. V and J are TRBV7-2 and TRBJ2-7; D call uncertain. V was trimmed by 2 bases and J by 2 bases, leaving 10 bases between them. The length of the CDR3 is 14 residues. Germline V gene data show CDR1 as SGHTA and CDR2 as FQGNSA. The CDR3 region is CASSLRAEPYEQYF. CDR3 bases: TGTGCCAGCAGCTTACGGGCGGAGCCCTACGAGCAGTACTTC.

This sequence joins TRBV19 and TRBJ2-5, with 7 bases fitting TRBD1. The CDR3 has 15 residues. V was clipped by 6 bases and J by 4 bases; unmatched bases: 11. Germline values: CDR1 LNHDA, CDR2 SQIVND (reference sequence). The CDR3 DNA follows: TGTGCCAGTAGGTCTCAGGGGGTCCGCACAGAGACCCAGTACTTC. Translation: CASRSQGVRTETQYF.

This chain links TRBV29-1 with TRBJ1-1; TRBD1 is a possible D gene (6 bases). The CDR3 spans 14 residues. The V and J ends lost 7 bases and 3 bases respectively, with 18 bases between them. CDR1 is SQVTM, CDR2 ANQGSEA, per germline. DNA for the CDR3: TGCAGCGCAGGGGAATCCCCGGGGGACACTGAAGCTTTCTTT. As protein: CSAGESPGDTEAFF.

The chain employs TRBV7-9 and TRBJ2-7; D not resolved. This CDR3 is built from 12 residues. Trimming pared 3 bases from V and 2 bases from J, leaving 5 bases between. Per germline, CDR1 SEHNR and CDR2 FQNEAQ (reference sequence). For the CDR3, the DNA is TGTGCCAGCAGCTTGGGGACCTACGAGCAGTACTTC. Protein product: CASSLGTYEQYF.

This clone has a handful of counts. V usage is TRBV15 and J usage is TRBJ2-2, with D maybe TRBD2 (5 bases). CDR1 and CDR2 (germline): LNHNV, YYDKDF (reference sequence). V gave up 8 bases and J gave up 3 bases, with 13 bases separating them. This CDR3 spans 14 amino acids. Written as DNA, the CDR3 is TGTGCCACCGCGGGCCACAGTGACACCGGGGAGCTGTTTTTT. Translation gives CATAGHSDTGELFF.

J is TRBJ2-3 and V is TRBV5-4; perhaps TRBD1 as D (5 bases). V was shortened by 0 bases and J by 4 bases, with 12 bases between the two germline ends. Germline CDR1 SGHNT, CDR2 YYREEE (reference sequence). The CDR3 consists of 15 residues. CDR3 DNA sequence: TGTGCCAGCAGCTTGGCCCGACAGCTCTCAGATACGCAGTATTTT. This codes for CASSLARQLSDTQYF.